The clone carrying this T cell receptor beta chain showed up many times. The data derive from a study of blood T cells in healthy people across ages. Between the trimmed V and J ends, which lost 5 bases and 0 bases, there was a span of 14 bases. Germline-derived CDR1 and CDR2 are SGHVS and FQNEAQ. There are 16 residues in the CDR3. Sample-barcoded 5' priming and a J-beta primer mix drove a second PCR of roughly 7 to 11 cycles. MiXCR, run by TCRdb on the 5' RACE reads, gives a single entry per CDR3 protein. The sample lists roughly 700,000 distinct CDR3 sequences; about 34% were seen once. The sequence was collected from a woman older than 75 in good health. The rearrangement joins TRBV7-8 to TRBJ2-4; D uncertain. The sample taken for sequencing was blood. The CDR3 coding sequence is TGTGCCAGCAGCCTGCAAGAGGACCCAGCCAAAAACATTCAGTACTTC. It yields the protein CASSLQEDPAKNIQYF.